This is a list of T cell receptor beta chains from one sample in a study of cytomegalovirus exposure and HLA in healthy donors. Only in-frame clones appear in the TCRdb table, and some are missing; sequencing was by immunoSEQ multiplex PCR. Altogether roughly 180,000 clones are present, 65% to 80% being singletons, with the ten largest covering 2% to 3%. The sample was PBMCs. Receptor source: a woman aged 25 to 39 in good health and CMV-seropositive. Each CDR3 is given with its conserved first and last residue. Fields, in order: clone size, D gene, J gene, V gene, CDR3 protein, CDR3 DNA. The D gene is left open where the match is weak. Not all rows give a size; the values are once, few, many and, for expanded clones, a class.

clone_size: -
d_call: -
j_call: TRBJ1-2
v_call: TRBV7-2
cdr3_aa: CASGYYGGSLYGYTF
cdr3_nt: TGTGCCAGCGGATATTACGGCGGTTCGCTTTATGGCTACACCTTC

clone_size: -
d_call: TRBD1
j_call: TRBJ2-1
v_call: TRBV14
cdr3_aa: CASSQMTGYNEQFF
cdr3_nt: TGTGCCAGCAGCCAAATGACAGGGTACAATGAGCAGTTCTTC

clone_size: few
d_call: -
j_call: TRBJ2-1
v_call: TRBV11-2
cdr3_aa: CASSFLGAFYNEQFF
cdr3_nt: TGTGCCAGCAGCTTTCTGGGGGCGTTTTACAATGAGCAGTTCTTC

clone_size: -
d_call: -
j_call: TRBJ2-7
v_call: TRBV15
cdr3_aa: CATSNTYEQYF
cdr3_nt: TGTGCCACCAGCAACACGTACGAGCAGTACTTC

clone_size: -
d_call: -
j_call: TRBJ1-5
v_call: TRBV6-5
cdr3_aa: CASILSGGNQPQHF
cdr3_nt: TGTGCCAGCATTCTATCAGGGGGCAATCAGCCCCAGCATTTT

clone_size: -
d_call: -
j_call: TRBJ1-2
v_call: TRBV28
cdr3_aa: CASTLWGQVHGYTF
cdr3_nt: TGTGCCAGCACCCTGTGGGGCCAGGTTCATGGCTACACCTTC

clone_size: -
d_call: TRBD1
j_call: TRBJ1-2
v_call: TRBV19
cdr3_aa: CASSIGTGENYGYTF
cdr3_nt: TGTGCCAGTAGTATCGGGACAGGGGAAAACTATGGCTACACCTTC

clone_size: -
d_call: -
j_call: TRBJ1-3
v_call: TRBV6-6
cdr3_aa: CASSQNGNTIYF
cdr3_nt: TGTGCCAGCAGTCAGAATGGAAACACCATATATTTT

clone_size: once
d_call: -
j_call: TRBJ1-5
v_call: TRBV19
cdr3_aa: CATEGQINQPQHF
cdr3_nt: TGTGCCACAGAAGGACAAATCAATCAGCCCCAGCATTTT

clone_size: -
d_call: -
j_call: TRBJ2-2
v_call: TRBV4-1
cdr3_aa: CASSQGGRGGGNTGELFF
cdr3_nt: TGCGCCAGCAGCCAAGGGGGAAGGGGAGGGGGGAACACCGGGGAGCTGTTTTTT

clone_size: -
d_call: -
j_call: TRBJ1-4
v_call: TRBV6-6
cdr3_aa: CASSYPDSATNEKLFF
cdr3_nt: TGTGCCAGCAGTTACCCCGACAGTGCAACTAATGAAAAACTGTTTTTT

clone_size: once
d_call: TRBD1
j_call: TRBJ2-7
v_call: TRBV4-3
cdr3_aa: CASGPGTGDYEQYF
cdr3_nt: TGCGCCAGCGGACCCGGGACAGGGGATTACGAGCAGTACTTC

clone_size: -
d_call: TRBD2
j_call: TRBJ2-1
v_call: TRBV7-9
cdr3_aa: CASSSLAGAYNEQFF
cdr3_nt: TGTGCCAGCAGTTCTCTAGCGGGGGCCTACAATGAGCAGTTCTTC

clone_size: -
d_call: -
j_call: TRBJ2-7
v_call: TRBV5-1
cdr3_aa: CASSPSLASSYEQYF
cdr3_nt: TGCGCCAGCAGCCCAAGTCTAGCGTCCTCCTACGAGCAGTACTTC

clone_size: -
d_call: TRBD1
j_call: TRBJ2-7
v_call: TRBV28
cdr3_aa: CASSPTGAAYEQYF
cdr3_nt: TGTGCCAGCAGTCCCACAGGGGCCGCCTACGAGCAGTACTTC

clone_size: -
d_call: -
j_call: TRBJ1-4
v_call: TRBV6-5
cdr3_aa: CASSYQTATNEKLFF
cdr3_nt: TGTGCCAGCAGTTACCAGACAGCAACTAATGAAAAACTGTTTTTT

clone_size: -
d_call: TRBD2
j_call: TRBJ2-1
v_call: TRBV7-6
cdr3_aa: CASSFRLASGGASYNEQFF
cdr3_nt: TGTGCCAGCAGCTTTCGATTGGCTAGCGGGGGGGCTTCCTACAATGAGCAGTTCTTC

clone_size: -
d_call: -
j_call: TRBJ2-3
v_call: TRBV7-2
cdr3_aa: CASSLSGGTQYF
cdr3_nt: TGTGCCAGCAGCCTTAGCGGCGGTACGCAGTATTTT

clone_size: -
d_call: -
j_call: TRBJ2-1
v_call: TRBV28
cdr3_aa: CASNTFGGPPHNEQFF
cdr3_nt: TGTGCCAGCAATACCTTCGGGGGGCCCCCCCACAATGAGCAGTTCTTC

clone_size: -
d_call: TRBD1
j_call: TRBJ1-5
v_call: TRBV6-4
cdr3_aa: CASSEMAGGNQPQHF
cdr3_nt: TGTGCCAGCAGTGAAATGGCAGGGGGTAATCAGCCCCAGCATTTT

clone_size: few
d_call: -
j_call: TRBJ2-3
v_call: TRBV7-2
cdr3_aa: CASSLGSSGRTDTQYF
cdr3_nt: TGTGCCAGCAGCTTAGGGTCGAGCGGGCGCACAGATACGCAGTATTTT

clone_size: -
d_call: TRBD2
j_call: TRBJ2-5
v_call: TRBV14
cdr3_aa: CASSLGLAGRETQYF
cdr3_nt: TGTGCCAGCAGCCTAGGACTAGCGGGGAGAGAGACCCAGTACTTC

clone_size: -
d_call: TRBD1
j_call: TRBJ1-6
v_call: TRBV27
cdr3_aa: CASGTGERSPLHF
cdr3_nt: TGTGCCAGCGGGACAGGGGAGAGGTCACCCCTCCACTTT

clone_size: -
d_call: TRBD1
j_call: TRBJ2-7
v_call: TRBV6-5
cdr3_aa: CASSYWAGGPSYEQYF
cdr3_nt: TGTGCCAGCAGTTACTGGGCAGGGGGTCCCTCCTACGAGCAGTACTTC

clone_size: -
d_call: TRBD1
j_call: TRBJ2-2
v_call: TRBV14
cdr3_aa: CASSHRTGVGGTGELFF
cdr3_nt: TGTGCCAGCAGCCACCGGACAGGGGTCGGGGGCACCGGGGAGCTGTTTTTT

clone_size: -
d_call: -
j_call: TRBJ2-5
v_call: TRBV15
cdr3_aa: CATSRPLGVEETQYF
cdr3_nt: TGTGCCACCAGCAGACCTCTCGGGGTAGAAGAGACCCAGTACTTC

clone_size: -
d_call: TRBD1
j_call: TRBJ1-5
v_call: TRBV7-2
cdr3_aa: CASSPGQGFVQPQHF
cdr3_nt: TGTGCCAGCAGCCCGGGACAGGGGTTCGTTCAGCCCCAGCATTTT

clone_size: -
d_call: TRBD2
j_call: TRBJ2-2
v_call: TRBV7-3
cdr3_aa: CASSLVSTSGGPNTGELFF
cdr3_nt: TGTGCCAGCAGCTTAGTCTCCACTAGCGGGGGGCCTAACACCGGGGAGCTGTTTTTT

clone_size: -
d_call: TRBD1
j_call: TRBJ2-7
v_call: TRBV5-1
cdr3_aa: CASSPTGQGAYEQYF
cdr3_nt: TGCGCCAGCAGCCCCACGGGGCAGGGGGCCTACGAGCAGTACTTC

clone_size: -
d_call: -
j_call: TRBJ2-7
v_call: TRBV29-1
cdr3_aa: CSVRAGGDEQYF
cdr3_nt: TGCAGCGTCCGAGCTGGGGGCGACGAGCAGTACTTC

clone_size: -
d_call: TRBD1
j_call: TRBJ1-5
v_call: TRBV11-2
cdr3_aa: CASSLVLQGALLEPQHF
cdr3_nt: TGTGCCAGCAGCTTAGTCCTACAGGGGGCGCTTCTTGAGCCCCAGCATTTT

clone_size: -
d_call: -
j_call: TRBJ2-7
v_call: TRBV18
cdr3_aa: CASSAGWGLLGNEQYF
cdr3_nt: TGTGCCAGCTCCGCCGGGTGGGGGCTCCTAGGGAACGAGCAGTACTTC

clone_size: few
d_call: -
j_call: TRBJ1-2
v_call: TRBV7-2
cdr3_aa: CASSLQADYGYTF
cdr3_nt: TGTGCCAGCAGCTTACAGGCCGACTATGGCTACACCTTC

clone_size: once
d_call: -
j_call: TRBJ2-5
v_call: TRBV6-1
cdr3_aa: CASSELAGQGTQYF
cdr3_nt: TGTGCCAGCAGTGAATTGGCTGGGCAGGGGACCCAGTACTTC

clone_size: -
d_call: TRBD2
j_call: TRBJ2-3
v_call: TRBV9
cdr3_aa: CASSAPSGLAGDRSTDTQYF
cdr3_nt: TGTGCCAGCAGCGCCCCTTCGGGACTAGCGGGGGACCGGAGCACAGATACGCAGTATTTT

clone_size: few
d_call: -
j_call: TRBJ2-2
v_call: TRBV5-6
cdr3_aa: CASSPTPPERTGELFF
cdr3_nt: TGTGCCAGCAGCCCAACACCCCCCGAGAGGACCGGGGAGCTGTTTTTT

clone_size: few
d_call: TRBD1
j_call: TRBJ1-1
v_call: TRBV5-4
cdr3_aa: CASSGFGTGNTEAFF
cdr3_nt: TGTGCCAGCAGCGGATTCGGGACAGGGAACACTGAAGCTTTCTTT

clone_size: -
d_call: -
j_call: TRBJ1-2
v_call: TRBV5-6
cdr3_aa: CASSVGTLGYTF
cdr3_nt: TGTGCCAGCAGCGTCGGGACATTAGGCTACACCTTC

clone_size: -
d_call: TRBD1
j_call: TRBJ2-2
v_call: TRBV7-2
cdr3_aa: CASSSRWTGTGELFF
cdr3_nt: TGTGCCAGCAGCTCGCGGTGGACAGGGACCGGGGAGCTGTTTTTT

clone_size: -
d_call: -
j_call: TRBJ2-7
v_call: TRBV21-1
cdr3_aa: CASSKRWDRPYEQYF
cdr3_nt: TGTGCCAGCAGCAAACGCTGGGACAGGCCCTACGAGCAGTACTTC

clone_size: -
d_call: -
j_call: TRBJ1-4
v_call: TRBV28
cdr3_aa: CASVGSPNEKLFF
cdr3_nt: TGTGCCAGCGTCGGGTCTCCTAATGAAAAACTGTTTTTT

clone_size: once
d_call: -
j_call: TRBJ2-5
v_call: TRBV28
cdr3_aa: CASTPRGWETQYF
cdr3_nt: TGTGCCAGCACCCCTAGGGGGTGGGAGACCCAGTACTTC